This entry lists 23 T cell receptor beta chains sequenced from one sample in a study of blood T cell repertoires in COVID-19. Generated by immunoSEQ multiplex PCR, the TCRdb table keeps only in-frame clones and is missing some. The sample shows 130,000 or so clones, approximately 86% of them seen only once. Sequencing used peripheral blood. All receptors come from a woman aged 70 to 79 with COVID-19, enrolled during active disease.

The chain links TRBV5-6 to TRBJ1-3, with D tentatively TRBD1 (5 bases). Per the germline V gene, CDR1 is SGHDT and CDR2 is YYEEEE. V lost 4 bases, J lost 1 base, and 15 bases lay in between. CDR3 length: 16 amino acids. CDR3 sequence: CASSRWGEGSGNTIYF. Here the CDR3 DNA reads TGTGCCAGCAGCCGATGGGGGGAAGGGTCTGGAAACACCATATATTTT. Full variable domain (rest looked up from reference TRBV5-6 and TRBJ1-3): DAGVTQSPTHLIKTRGQQVTLRCSPKSGHDTVSWYQQALGQGPQFIFQYYEEEERQRGNFPDRFSGHQFPNYSSELNVNALLLGDSALYLCASSRWGEGSGNTIYFGEGSWLTVV.

V usage is TRBV19 and J usage is TRBJ1-6; 7 bases align to TRBD1. The germline V gene encodes CDR1 LNHDA and CDR2 SQIVND (reference sequence). V lost 6 bases and J lost 8; bases outside the gene matches: 7. There are 14 residues in the CDR3. The CDR3 reads CASRITGEDSPLHF. CDR3 nucleotides: TGTGCCAGTAGGATAACAGGGGAGGATTCACCCCTCCACTTT.

The CDR3 DNA reads as TGTGCCTGGAGTTTAGGGACAGGGGGCGTTAGGGGGGAGTTCTTC. Protein: CAWSLGTGGVRGEFF. The V and J genes are TRBV30 and TRBJ2-1; 12 bases line up with TRBD1. This CDR3 spans 15 amino acids. Germline assignment: CDR1 GTSNPN and CDR2 SVGIG (reference sequence). After removal of 2 bases from V and 14 bases from J, the junction contained 13 bases not matched to a gene.

The chain links TRBV29-1 to TRBJ1-1, with D possibly matching TRBD1 (5 bases). There are 13 residues in the CDR3. V was trimmed by 4 bases and J by 4 bases, leaving 13 bases between them. CDR1 is SQVTM and CDR2 is ANQGSEA in the germline V gene. CDR3 region: CSVAQGGGTEAFF. DNA for the CDR3: TGCAGCGTTGCCCAGGGCGGGGGCACTGAAGCTTTCTTT.

The chain has TRBV20-1 and TRBJ1-6; TRBD1 matches at 7 bases. The V and J ends lost 3 bases and 10 bases, in that order; junction bases with no gene match: 9. Germline assignment: CDR1 DFQATT and CDR2 SNEGSKA (reference sequence). This CDR3 is built from 14 residues. As DNA, the CDR3 is TGCAGTGCTAGTGCCCTGCAGGGGGGCTCACCCCTCCACTTT. Amino acids: CSASALQGGSPLHF.

There are a few counts of this clone. The chain links TRBV30 to TRBJ2-7; 8 positions match TRBD2. Trimming at V came to 1 base and at J to 6 bases, leaving 5 bases not matched to a gene. Germline-derived CDR1 and CDR2 are GTSNPN and SVGIG (reference sequence). CDR3 length: 13 residues. The CDR3 here is CAWSGGLVAEQYF. The CDR3 DNA follows: TGTGCCTGGAGTGGGGGACTAGTCGCCGAGCAGTACTTC.

A remark on this clone: An end of the junction does not agree with germline; a read error may underlie this. CDR3 DNA: TGCGCCAGCAGCCAAGCTGGGCGGGGGGGAGTCCCCCTCTTC. Amino acids: CASSQAGRGGVPLF. The chain has TRBV4-1 and TRBJ2-1; 9 positions match TRBD2. The CDR3 has 14 residues. The V gene's germline CDR1 is MGHRA and CDR2 YSYEKL.

The rearrangement links TRBV28 to TRBJ1-3, with D hard to call. Per the germline V gene, CDR1 is MDHEN and CDR2 is SYDVKM. CDR3 length: 13 amino acids. The germline V and J ends were trimmed by 7 bases and 5 bases, with 12 bases remaining between them. The CDR3 sequence: CASTSPPRNTIYF. CDR3 DNA sequence: TGTGCCAGCACCTCCCCCCCTAGAAACACCATATATTTT. Drawing the rest from reference TRBV28 and TRBJ1-3, the complete variable domain is DVKVTQSSRYLVKRTGEKVFLECVQDMDHENMFWYRQDPGLGLRLIYFSYDVKMKEKGDIPEGYSVSREKKERFSLILESASTNQTSMYLCASTSPPRNTIYFGEGSWLTVV.

The chain links TRBV14 to TRBJ1-2, with D uncertain. V lost 4 bases to trimming and J lost 2 bases, with 14 bases between them. Germline values: CDR1 SGHDN, CDR2 FVKESK. This CDR3 region has 15 residues. The CDR3, as DNA: TGTGCCAGCAGCCCCGTTTTGTTGGAGAACTATGGCTACACCTTC. The encoded protein is CASSPVLLENYGYTF.

The DNA of the CDR3 is TGTGCCAGCAGCTACGGACTAGCGGGGGTGTCCTACAATGAGCAGTTCTTC. This encodes CASSYGLAGVSYNEQFF. The rearrangement joins TRBV7-9 to TRBJ2-1, with 13 positions matching TRBD2. The CDR3 is 17 residues long. J gave up 1 base and V 4 bases, and 4 bases lay outside the gene matches. Germline CDR1 and CDR2: SEHNR and FQNEAQ (reference sequence).

The gene calls are TRBV2 and TRBJ2-1; D gene uncertain. This CDR3 contains 16 residues. The V gene's germline CDR1 is SNHLY and CDR2 FYNNEI. V was shortened by 6 bases and J by 1 base, with 16 bases between the two germline ends. The CDR3 sequence is CASSSLVSESYNEQFF. CDR3 nucleotide sequence: TGTGCCAGCAGCAGCCTCGTATCGGAGTCCTACAATGAGCAGTTCTTC.

The chain carries TRBV6-5 and TRBJ2-1; 16 bases are a match to TRBD2. Trimming at V came to 8 bases and at J to 10 bases, leaving 5 bases not matched to a gene. There are 14 residues in the CDR3. In germline, CDR1 is MNHEY, CDR2 SVGAGI. The CDR3 DNA reads TGTGCCAGCGAAAGGGGACTAGCGGGGGGGGAGCAGTTCTTC. Protein sequence: CASERGLAGGEQFF.

In its sample, this clone was seen once. The chain uses TRBV6-6 and TRBJ1-2; 8 bases agree with TRBD1. The CDR3 totals 15 residues. V dropped 0 bases and J dropped 7; count of bases not matched to a gene: 7. Per germline, CDR1 MNHNY and CDR2 SVGAGI (reference sequence). DNA for the CDR3: TGTGCCAGCAGTTACTCGGACAGGGTGGCGGGTGGCTACACCTTC. Translated, it gives CASSYSDRVAGGYTF.

In its sample, this clone was seen a few times. V gene TRBV30 combines with J gene TRBJ1-2; D is undetermined. The CDR3 is made up of 15 amino acids. CDR1 is GTSNPN, CDR2 SVGIG, per germline (reference sequence). V was pared by 4 bases and J by 0 bases, with 15 bases between. The CDR3, as DNA: TGTGCCTGGATGAGAGGGCCGCCAGCTAACTATGGCTACACCTTC. Protein sequence: CAWMRGPPANYGYTF. Based on the CDR3 plus reference TRBV30 and TRBJ1-2, the full variable domain is SQTIHQWPATLVQPVGSPLSLECTVEGTSNPNLYWYRQAAGRGLQLLFYSVGIGQISSEVPQNLSASRPQDRQFILSSKKLLLSDSGFYLCAWMRGPPANYGYTFGSGTRLTVV.

The rearrangement uses TRBV5-4 and TRBJ2-3; D may be TRBD1 (6 bases). The V gene's germline CDR1 is SGHNT and CDR2 YYREEE (reference sequence). The CDR3 spans 18 residues. Trimming removed 3 bases at V and 2 bases at J, with 22 bases between. Here the CDR3 DNA reads TGTGCCAGCAGCTCAAGCAAACGACAGGTGGGGTCCACAGATACGCAGTATTTT. It is translated as CASSSSKRQVGSTDTQYF. Together with reference TRBV5-4 and TRBJ2-3, the CDR3 gives the full variable domain: ETGVTQSPTHLIKTRGQQVTLRCSSQSGHNTVSWYQQALGQGPQFIFQYYREEENGRGNFPPRFSGLQFPNYSSELNVNALELDDSALYLCASSSSKRQVGSTDTQYFGPGTRLTVL.

This rearrangement joins TRBV6-1 to TRBJ1-5; tentative D call: TRBD1 (6 bases). The germline V and J ends were trimmed by 2 bases and 0 bases, with 11 bases remaining between them. CDR1 and CDR2 from the germline V gene are MNHNS and SASEGT. This CDR3 is built from 16 residues. In DNA, the CDR3 is TGTGCCAGCAGTGAACCGAGGGGGTCTAGCAATCAGCCCCAGCATTTT. This codes for CASSEPRGSSNQPQHF.

A word on this clone: Its ends do not fully match the called genes, so a read error is possible. V usage is TRBV7-7 and J usage is TRBJ1-1; no firm D call. This CDR3 is 13 amino acids long. Per the germline V gene, CDR1 is SSHAT and CDR2 is FNYEAQ (reference sequence). Here the CDR3 DNA reads TGTGCTAGCAGCGCGTACAGCAGTGGTGAAGCTTTCTTT. Amino acid sequence: CASSAYSSGEAFF. Variable domain in full (rest from reference TRBV7-7 and TRBJ1-1): GAGVSQSPRYKVTKRGQDVTLRCDPISSHATLYWYQQALGQGPEFLTYFNYEAQPDKSGLPSDRFSAERPEGSISTLTIQRTEQRDSAMYRCASSAYSSGEAFFGQGTRLTVV.

The chain couples TRBV3-1 (or the pseudogene TRBV3-2) to TRBJ1-5, with D possibly matching TRBD1 (5 bases). CDR3 length: 14 amino acids. CDR1 LGHDT and CDR2 YNNKEL come from the germline V gene (reference sequence). V was pared by 6 bases and J by 5 bases, with 14 bases between. The CDR3 loop is CASSPSGSYQPQHF. The CDR3 region has the DNA TGTGCCAGCAGTCCATCAGGGTCCTATCAGCCCCAGCATTTT.

This chain links TRBV28 with TRBJ1-5; D unclear. Germline V CDR1 and CDR2: MDHEN, SYDVKM. Trimming removed 2 bases at V and 6 bases at J, with 17 bases between. This CDR3 spans 16 amino acids. In DNA, the CDR3 is TGTGCCAGCAGTTTAAATGGACTCGGAAAAGTTCAGCCCCAGCATTTT. Protein product: CASSLNGLGKVQPQHF.

The chain joins TRBV18 to TRBJ1-1, with a weak D call TRBD1 (5 bases). Germline V gives CDR1 KGHSH, CDR2 LQKENI. CDR3 length equals 14 residues. The V and J ends lost 4 bases and 1 base respectively, with 10 bases between them. The CDR3, as DNA: TGTGCCAGCTCACTATCCGGGGGGAACACTGAAGCTTTCTTT. This codes for CASSLSGGNTEAFF.

The CDR3 region is CASSLRQGENSPLHF. CDR3 nucleotide sequence: TGTGCCAGCAGCCTTCGACAGGGGGAGAATTCACCCCTCCACTTT. This chain joins TRBV11-1 and TRBJ1-6; 9 bases fit TRBD1. Germline assignment: CDR1 SGHAT and CDR2 FQDESV (reference sequence). This CDR3 is built from 15 residues. V was clipped by 5 bases and J by 7 bases; unmatched bases: 6.

CDR3 residues: CASRGDSYEQYF. DNA for the CDR3: TGTGCCAGCAGAGGGGACTCCTACGAGCAGTACTTC. V is TRBV6-5 and J is TRBJ2-7; the D gene is possibly TRBD1 (5 bases). Germline-derived CDR1 and CDR2 are MNHEY and SVGAGI. The CDR3 is 12 amino acids. Trimming pared 6 bases from V and 0 bases from J, leaving 6 bases between.

This rearrangement joins TRBV2 to TRBJ2-7, with TRBD1 matching 9 bases. Trimming cost V 5 bases and J 4 bases; bases outside gene matches: 12. The CDR3 extends over 16 amino acids. Germline V CDR1 and CDR2: SNHLY, FYNNEI. CDR3 protein: CASSPPGQGLKYEQYF. CDR3 DNA sequence: TGTGCCAGCAGTCCTCCGGGACAGGGTTTAAAATACGAGCAGTACTTC. The complete variable domain, with remaining parts taken from reference TRBV2 and TRBJ2-7, reads EPEVTQTPSHQVTQMGQEVILRCVPISNHLYFYWYRQILGQKVEFLVSFYNNEISEKSEIFDDQFSVERPDGSNFTLKIRSTKLEDSAMYFCASSPPGQGLKYEQYFGPGTRLTVT.